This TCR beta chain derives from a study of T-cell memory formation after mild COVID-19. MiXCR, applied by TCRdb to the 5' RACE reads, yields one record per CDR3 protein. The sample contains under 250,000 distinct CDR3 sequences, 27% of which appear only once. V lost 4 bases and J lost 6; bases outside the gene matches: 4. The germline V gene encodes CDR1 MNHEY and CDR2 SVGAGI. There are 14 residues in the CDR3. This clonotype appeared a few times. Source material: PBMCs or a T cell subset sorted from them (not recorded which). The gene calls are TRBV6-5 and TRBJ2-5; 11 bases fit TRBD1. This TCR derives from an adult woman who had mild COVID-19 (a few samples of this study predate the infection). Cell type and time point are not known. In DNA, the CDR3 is TGTGCCAGCAGTTCCGGGACAGGGGGAAAGACCCAGTACTTC. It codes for CASSSGTGGKTQYF.